The present entry profiles one TCR beta chain with its context. Germline V gene lookup returns CDR1 SQVTM and CDR2 ANQGSEA. The V and J ends lost 6 bases and 8 bases respectively, with 16 bases between them. The CDR3 sequence is 12 residues long. The data are from a study of blood T cell repertoires in COVID-19. Study information: Both acute and convalescent COVID-19 samples were obtained from the United States, Italy and Spain. Sample material is recorded as cDNA or gDNA derived from T cells, B-cell-depleted T cells, or PBMCs.

As originally analysed: Nucleated cell counts were estimated from reference gene primer amplification. Profiled with immunoSEQ multiplex PCR; TCRdb holds only in-frame clones, not every one. V, J and clone size reflect that table, while D and trimming were determined from the DNA. The table includes some 130,000 clones, about 92% detected once. The sequence came from a man aged 45-65 years with active COVID-19. The gene calls are TRBV29-1 and TRBJ1-1; the D gene is possibly TRBD1 (6 bases). Source material: peripheral blood. The CDR3 is CSVETGTLEAFF. The CDR3, as DNA: TGCAGCGTGGAGACAGGCACCCTGGAAGCTTTCTTT.